This record concerns one T cell receptor (beta chain) sequence. The sample is drawn from a study of beta chain features in type 1 diabetes. The isolated RNA, all of it, was reverse transcribed, so expressed TCRB transcripts were what got sequenced. Measured with immunoSEQ multiplex PCR; TCRdb has only the in-frame clones, and not every one. This table holds 10,000 to 15,000 clones, about 42% found once. This CDR3 is 15 amino acids long. V gave up 3 bases and J gave up 2 bases; unmatched junction bases: 7. Germline loops: CDR1 KGHSH, CDR2 LQKENI. The J gene is TRBJ2-7, the V gene TRBV18, with 7 bases lining up with TRBD1. The clonotype was recovered from a man aged 18 to 29 in good health. The sequencing sample was made of stem cell memory CD4+ T cells from blood. The CDR3 coding sequence is TGTGCCAGCTCACCGGGACAGCCCCAAACCTACGAGCAGTACTTC. Translating gives CASSPGQPQTYEQYF.